The T cell receptor beta chain under discussion was sequenced for a study of blood T cell repertoires in COVID-19. Study at large: Sources were T cells, B-cell-depleted T cells, or PBMCs; the material itself was cDNA or gDNA.

Assay used: immunoSEQ multiplex PCR; TCRdb lists only in-frame clones, some missing. The sample records roughly 100,000 clones, around 73% being singletons. V dropped 4 bases and J dropped 5; count of bases not matched to a gene: 5. The CDR3 is 14 amino acids. Germline-derived CDR1 and CDR2 are SQVTM and ANQGSEA. The sample comprised peripheral blood. The sequence was collected from a man in his fifties or sixties with active or convalescent COVID-19. V and J are TRBV29-1 and TRBJ2-2; 9 nucleotides line up with TRBD2. The CDR3 coding sequence is TGCAGCGTTGGGGAAGCGGGAGGAACCGGGGAGCTGTTTTTT. This codes for CSVGEAGGTGELFF.